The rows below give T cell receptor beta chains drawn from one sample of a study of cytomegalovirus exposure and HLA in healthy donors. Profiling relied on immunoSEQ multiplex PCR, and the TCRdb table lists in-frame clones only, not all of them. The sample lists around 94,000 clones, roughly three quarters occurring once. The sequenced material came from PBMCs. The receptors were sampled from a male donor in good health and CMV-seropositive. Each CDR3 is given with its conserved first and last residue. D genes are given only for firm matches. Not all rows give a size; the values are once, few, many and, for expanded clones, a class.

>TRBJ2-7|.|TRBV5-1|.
CASSLAGVSSYEQYF
TGCGCCAGCAGCTTGGCCGGGGTAAGTTCCTACGAGCAGTACTTC
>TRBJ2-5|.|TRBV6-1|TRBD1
CASSDPSGTAQTQYF
TGTGCCAGCAGTGACCCCTCCGGGACAGCCCAGACCCAGTACTTC
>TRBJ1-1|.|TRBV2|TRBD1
CASQGGRMNTEAFF
TGTGCCAGCCAGGGGGGACGGATGAACACTGAAGCTTTCTTT
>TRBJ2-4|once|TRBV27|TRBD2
CASRPGTSGRNIQYF
TGTGCCAGCAGACCAGGGACTAGCGGGAGGAACATTCAGTACTTC
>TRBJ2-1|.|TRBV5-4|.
CASTYSADFYNEQFF
TGTGCCAGCACCTATTCAGCGGACTTCTACAATGAGCAGTTCTTC
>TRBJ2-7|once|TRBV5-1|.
CASSFRSSYEQYF
TGCGCCAGCAGCTTTAGGAGCTCCTACGAGCAGTACTTC
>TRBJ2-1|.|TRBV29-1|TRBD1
CSVSRTGNEGNEQFF
TGCAGCGTAAGCCGGACAGGGAACGAGGGCAATGAGCAGTTCTTC
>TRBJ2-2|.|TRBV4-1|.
CASSQEQFGAGELFF
.
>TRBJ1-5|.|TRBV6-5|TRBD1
CASSRTGRNQPQHF
TGTGCCAGCAGCCGGACAGGGAGGAATCAGCCCCAGCATTTT
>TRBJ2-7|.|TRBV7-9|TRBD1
CASSGRQGGGEQYF
TGTGCCAGCAGCGGGAGACAGGGTGGGGGCGAGCAGTACTTC
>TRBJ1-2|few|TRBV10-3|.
CAIRATYGYTF
TGTGCCATCAGGGCCACCTATGGCTACACCTTC
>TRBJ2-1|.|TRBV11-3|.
CASSLGQGPDNEQFF
TGTGCCAGCAGCTTAGGTCAGGGGCCCGACAATGAGCAGTTCTTC
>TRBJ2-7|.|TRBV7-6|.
CASSLEGGVGYEQYF
TGTGCCAGCAGCTTAGAAGGGGGTGTTGGCTACGAGCAGTACTTC
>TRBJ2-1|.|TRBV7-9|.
CASSLRGSSYNEQFF
TGTGCCAGCAGCTTACGAGGGAGCTCCTACAATGAGCAGTTCTTC
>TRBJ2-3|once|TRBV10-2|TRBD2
CASSAPSGRVPDTQYF
TGCGCCAGCAGTGCACCTAGCGGGAGGGTGCCAGATACGCAGTATTTT
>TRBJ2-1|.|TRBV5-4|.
CASRADWRYNEQFF
TGTGCCAGCAGAGCGGACTGGCGGTACAATGAGCAGTTCTTC
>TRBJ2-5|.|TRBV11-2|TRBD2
CASSFSGGLEETQYF
TGTGCCAGCAGCTTTTCGGGGGGGTTAGAGGAGACCCAGTACTTC
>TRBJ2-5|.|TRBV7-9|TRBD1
CASSFGTGGAETQYF
TGTGCCAGCAGCTTCGGGACAGGGGGTGCAGAGACCCAGTACTTC
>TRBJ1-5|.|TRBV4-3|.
CASSQEVGNSNQPQHF
TGCGCCAGCAGCCAAGAAGTCGGGAATAGCAATCAGCCCCAGCATTTT
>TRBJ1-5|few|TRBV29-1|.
CSFNSGVDQPQHF
TGCAGTTTTAACTCTGGTGTCGATCAGCCCCAGCATTTT
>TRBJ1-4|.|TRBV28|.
CASSSGTNEKLFF
TGTGCCAGCAGTTCAGGAACTAATGAAAAACTGTTTTTT
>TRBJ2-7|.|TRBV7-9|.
CASTLSRVATYEQYF
TGTGCCAGCACCCTATCTAGGGTAGCGACCTACGAGCAGTACTTC
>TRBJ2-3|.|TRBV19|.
CASQAGDTQYF
TGTGCCAGTCAGGCCGGAGATACGCAGTATTTT
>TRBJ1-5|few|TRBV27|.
CASSLSTGLGSSQHF
TGTGCCAGCAGTTTATCCACAGGGTTAGGTTCGTCCCAGCATTTT
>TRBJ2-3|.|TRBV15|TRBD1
CATSRGDRDTDTQYF
TGTGCCACCAGCAGAGGGGACAGAGACACAGATACGCAGTATTTT
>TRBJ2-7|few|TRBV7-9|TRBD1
CASSWIPGQGDHEQYF
TGTGCCAGCAGCTGGATTCCGGGACAGGGGGACCACGAGCAGTACTTC
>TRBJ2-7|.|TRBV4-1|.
CASSAGASFYEQYF
TGCGCCAGCAGCGCAGGGGCTAGCTTCTACGAGCAGTACTTC
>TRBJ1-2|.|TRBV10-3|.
CAISEQVEGYTF
TGTGCCATCAGTGAACAGGTGGAGGGCTACACCTTC
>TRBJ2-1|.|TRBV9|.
CASSIGLYDNEQFF
TGTGCCAGCAGCATAGGACTATACGACAATGAGCAGTTCTTC
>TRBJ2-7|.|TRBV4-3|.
CASSHSFGRGAVYEQYF
TGCGCCAGCAGCCATTCCTTCGGCAGGGGTGCGGTTTACGAGCAGTACTTC
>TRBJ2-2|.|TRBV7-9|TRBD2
CASSPGTSGDTGELFF
TGTGCCAGCAGCCCCGGGACTAGCGGCGACACCGGGGAGCTGTTTTTT
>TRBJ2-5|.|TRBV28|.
CASRTDRTSLETQYF
TGTGCCAGCAGGACCGACAGGACTAGTTTGGAGACCCAGTACTTC
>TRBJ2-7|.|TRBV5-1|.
CASSDRTSYEQYF
TGCGCCAGCAGCGACAGAACTTCCTACGAGCAGTACTTC
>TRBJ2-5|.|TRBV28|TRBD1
CASSITGVNEETQYF
TGTGCCAGCAGTATAACAGGGGTCAATGAGGAGACCCAGTACTTC
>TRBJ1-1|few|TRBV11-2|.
CASSFGRDTEAFF
TGTGCCAGCAGCTTCGGGAGAGACACTGAAGCTTTCTTT
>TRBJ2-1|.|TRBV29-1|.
CSVGESSYNEQFF
TGCAGCGTTGGCGAGAGCTCCTACAATGAGCAGTTCTTC
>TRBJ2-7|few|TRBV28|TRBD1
CASSPGQGAGREQYF
TGTGCCAGCAGTCCAGGACAGGGGGCTGGGCGCGAGCAGTACTTC
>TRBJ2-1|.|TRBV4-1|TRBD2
CASSQEGFTSAGGNEQFF
TGCGCCAGCAGCCAAGAGGGGTTCACTTCAGCGGGAGGGAATGAGCAGTTCTTC
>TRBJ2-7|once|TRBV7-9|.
CASSVNRQASYEQYF
TGTGCCAGCAGCGTTAATAGACAGGCCTCCTACGAGCAGTACTTC
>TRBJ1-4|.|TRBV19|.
CASSYGQTTNEKLFF
TGTGCCAGTAGTTACGGACAGACAACTAATGAAAAACTGTTTTTT
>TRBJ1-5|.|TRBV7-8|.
CASSLVAKQGNQPQHF
TGTGCCAGCAGCTTAGTTGCCAAACAGGGCAATCAGCCCCAGCATTTT
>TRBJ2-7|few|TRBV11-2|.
CASSSSGVPYEQYF
TGTGCCAGCAGCTCCTCCGGGGTCCCCTACGAGCAGTACTTC
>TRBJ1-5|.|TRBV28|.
CASSLSGWAQPQHF
TGTGCCAGCAGTTTATCAGGGTGGGCTCAGCCCCAGCATTTT
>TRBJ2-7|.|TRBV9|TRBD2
CASSVGPGTSAYEQYF
TGTGCCAGCAGCGTAGGGCCCGGGACTAGCGCCTACGAGCAGTACTTC
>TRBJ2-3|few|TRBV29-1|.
CSSRADDTDTQYF
TGCTCTTCAAGAGCTGATGACACAGATACGCAGTATTTT
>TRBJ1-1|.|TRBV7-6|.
CASSLLGRGKNTEAFF
TGTGCCAGCAGCTTATTGGGCAGGGGAAAAAACACTGAAGCTTTCTTT
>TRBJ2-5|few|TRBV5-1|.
CASSLAVDQGETQYF
TGCGCCAGCAGCTTGGCCGTCGATCAGGGGGAGACCCAGTACTTC
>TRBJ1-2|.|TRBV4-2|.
CASSHGWGVEGRSDGYTF
TGTGCCAGCAGCCATGGCTGGGGAGTTGAGGGGAGGTCTGATGGCTACACCTTC
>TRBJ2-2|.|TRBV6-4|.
CASSRDSHTGELFF
TGTGCCAGCAGCCGGGACTCCCACACCGGGGAGCTGTTTTTT
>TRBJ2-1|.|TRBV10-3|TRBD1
CAISSPGQGYNEQFF
TGTGCCATCAGCTCTCCGGGACAGGGATACAATGAGCAGTTCTTC
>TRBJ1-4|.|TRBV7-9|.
CASSRGGEPVLF
TGTGCCAGCAGCCGCGGGGGGGAGCCCGTACTTTTT
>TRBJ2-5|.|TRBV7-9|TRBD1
CSSRNRDSPRETQYF
TGTTCCAGCAGGAACCGGGACAGCCCCCGCGAGACCCAGTACTTC